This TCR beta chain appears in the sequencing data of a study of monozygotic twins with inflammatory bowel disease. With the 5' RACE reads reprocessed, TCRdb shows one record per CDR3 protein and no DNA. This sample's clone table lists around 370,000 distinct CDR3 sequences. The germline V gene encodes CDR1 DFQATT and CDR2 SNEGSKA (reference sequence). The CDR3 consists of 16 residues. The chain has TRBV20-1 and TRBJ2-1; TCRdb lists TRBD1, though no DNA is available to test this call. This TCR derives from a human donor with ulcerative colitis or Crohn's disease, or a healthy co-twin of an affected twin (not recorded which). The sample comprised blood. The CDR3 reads CSARDVGGLRYNEQFF.